This TCR beta chain was found in a study of blood T cell repertoires in COVID-19. Study-wide context: Collection of acute and convalescent COVID-19 samples took place in the United States, Italy and Spain. PBMCs, B-cell-depleted T cells, or T cells provided the cDNA or gDNA that made up the material.

Under the authors' procedure: Quantification of nucleated cells was approximated via reference gene primer amplification. Assay used: immunoSEQ multiplex PCR; TCRdb lists only in-frame clones, some missing. V and J calls and clone size are given by that table; D and trimming were obtained from the DNA. The data hold 80,000 or so clones, with roughly 80% observed a single time. The CDR3 has 13 amino acids. V was shortened by 5 bases and J by 0 bases, with 5 bases between the two germline ends. Germline assignment: CDR1 SNHLY and CDR2 FYNNEI. This sequence was found in an elderly man with acute or convalescent COVID-19. V usage is TRBV2 and J usage is TRBJ1-3; no clear D gene. Sequenced sample: peripheral blood. CDR3 nucleotides: TGTGCCAGCAGTTTTTACTCTGGAAACACCATATATTTT. Amino acids: CASSFYSGNTIYF.